One and the same sample provided the 24 T cell receptor beta chains below, sequenced in a study of blood T cell repertoires in COVID-19. Only in-frame clones appear in the TCRdb table, and some are missing; sequencing was by immunoSEQ multiplex PCR. The data contain 150,000 to 200,000 clones, 88% of them singletons. Source material: peripheral blood. All receptors derive from a human donor in a cohort sampled during active COVID-19.

The V gene is TRBV12-2, the J gene TRBJ1-2; the D call TRBD1 from the table was never checked on the DNA. TRBV12-2 is classified as a pseudogene. This CDR3 spans 15 amino acids. The CDR3 reads CASRSRFRGSDGYTF. The CDR3 coding sequence is TGTGCAAGTCGCTCGAGGTTCAGGGGGTCGGATGGCTACACCTTC.

This chain uses TRBV27 with TRBJ1-1; TRBD1 is a possible D gene (5 bases). This CDR3 region has 16 residues. Germline V gene data show CDR1 as MNHEY and CDR2 as SMNVEV (reference sequence). Trimming removed 5 bases from V and 3 bases from J, with 19 bases in between. The DNA of the CDR3 is TGTGCCAGCAGTCGGGGGGTTAAACGGTTGGACACTGAAGCTTTCTTT. It codes for CASSRGVKRLDTEAFF.

The genes are TRBV5-1 and TRBJ2-7; 8 nucleotides line up with TRBD1. CDR3 length equals 15 residues. With V trimmed by 3 bases and J by 4 bases, 9 bases remained unmatched. Per germline, CDR1 SGHRS and CDR2 YFSETQ. CDR3 DNA sequence: TGCGCCAGCAGCTCCTGGGGACAGGACAAATACGAGCAGTACTTC. Residues: CASSSWGQDKYEQYF. Full variable domain (outside the CDR3, taken from reference TRBV5-1 and TRBJ2-7): KAGVTQTPRYLIKTRGQQVTLSCSPISGHRSVSWYQQTPGQGLQFLFEYFSETQRNKGNFPGRFSGRQFSNSRSEMNVSTLELGDSALYLCASSSWGQDKYEQYFGPGTRLTVT.

The gene calls are TRBV7-8 and TRBJ1-2; maybe TRBD1 (6 bases). There are 13 residues in the CDR3. The V and J ends lost 3 bases and 5 bases respectively, with 10 bases between them. CDR1 and CDR2 from the germline V gene are SGHVS and FQNEAQ. The CDR3 reads CASSLGGAYGYTF. CDR3 coding DNA: TGTGCCAGCAGCTTGGGGGGGGCGTATGGCTACACCTTC. The entire variable domain, with the rest obtained from reference TRBV7-8 and TRBJ1-2, is as follows: GAGVSQSPRYKVAKRGQDVALRCDPISGHVSLFWYQQALGQGPEFLTYFQNEAQLDKSGLPSDRFFAERPEGSVSTLKIQRTQQEDSAVYLCASSLGGAYGYTFGSGTRLTVV.

This sequence joins TRBV6-5 and TRBJ1-1; a weak D match, TRBD1 (5 bases). V lost 7 bases and J lost 6, with 15 bases in between. The CDR3 runs 13 residues. Germline values: CDR1 MNHEY, CDR2 SVGAGI. The CDR3 sequence is CASIGGGRAEAFF. CDR3 coding DNA: TGTGCCAGCATCGGGGGTGGGAGGGCTGAAGCTTTCTTT.

V is TRBV6-5 and J is TRBJ2-7, with 7 bases lining up with TRBD1. The CDR3 runs to 14 residues. V gave up 6 bases and J gave up 6 bases; unmatched junction bases: 11. Per germline, CDR1 MNHEY and CDR2 SVGAGI. CDR3 amino acids: CASSNPGQPVEQYF. The CDR3 DNA follows: TGTGCCAGCAGCAACCCGGGACAGCCGGTCGAGCAGTACTTC.

CDR3 region: CASSLTTGQVPNEQFF. The CDR3 DNA follows: TGTGCCAGCAGCTTGACCACGGGACAGGTCCCCAATGAGCAGTTCTTC. This chain joins TRBV13 and TRBJ2-1; 8 nucleotides match TRBD1. V shed 3 bases, J shed 6 bases, and the junction held 10 bases outside the gene matches. Germline assignment: CDR1 PRHDT and CDR2 FYEKMQ (reference sequence). The CDR3 spans 16 residues.

The gene calls are TRBV7-2 and TRBJ2-7; TRBD2 matches at 8 bases. The trim removed 1 base at V and 2 bases at J, leaving 4 bases unmatched. This CDR3 region has 15 residues. CDR1 is SGHTA and CDR2 is FQGNSA in the germline V gene. The CDR3 region has the DNA TGTGCCAGCAGCTTAGTCGGTAGCGGGGCCTACGAGCAGTACTTC. It codes for CASSLVGSGAYEQYF.

The V call is TRBV2, the J call TRBJ2-5; a possible D gene is TRBD2 (6 bases). V gave up 5 bases and J gave up 1 base, with 11 bases separating them. There are 14 residues in the CDR3. Germline CDR1 and CDR2: SNHLY and FYNNEI. In DNA, the CDR3 is TGTGCCAGCAGTCAGGCGGGGCTCCAAGAGACCCAGTACTTC. Translation gives CASSQAGLQETQYF.

About this clone itself: Its ends do not fully match the called genes, so a read error is possible. The chain employs TRBV7-2 and TRBJ1-2; D perhaps matches TRBD1 (6 bases). The CDR3 has 13 residues. Germline-derived CDR1 and CDR2 are SGHTA and FQGNSA. CDR3 bases: TGTGCCAGCAGCTTAGGGACAGAGTATGTCTACACCTTC. Amino acids: CASSLGTEYVYTF.

This chain joins TRBV19 and TRBJ1-6, with TRBD1 matching 8 bases. The junction had 7 bases not matched to a gene; V was cut back by 5 bases and J by 7 bases. The CDR3 length is 15 residues. Germline V gene sequence: CDR1 LNHDA, CDR2 SQIVND (reference sequence). CDR3 in amino acids: CASSLGQGGNSPLHF. Here the CDR3 DNA reads TGTGCCAGTAGTTTAGGACAGGGTGGAAATTCACCCCTCCACTTT. Full variable domain (remainder filled in from reference TRBV19 and TRBJ1-6): DGGITQSPKYLFRKEGQNVTLSCEQNLNHDAMYWYRQDPGQGLRLIYYSQIVNDFQKGDIAEGYSVSREKKESFPLTVTSAQKNPTAFYLCASSLGQGGNSPLHFGNGTRLTVT.

This clone occurred a few times. The chain is built from TRBV29-1 and TRBJ1-2; TRBD1 matches at 9 bases. The germline CDR1 and CDR2 sequences are SQVTM and ANQGSEA. CDR3 length equals 14 residues. Trimming took 7 bases from V and 3 from J; bases not matched to a gene: 9. The CDR3 region has the DNA TGCAGCGCAACACAGGGGGCGACCTACTATGGCTACACCTTC. Its translation: CSATQGATYYGYTF. Supplemented by reference TRBV29-1 and TRBJ1-2, the full variable domain reads SAVISQKPSRDICQRGTSLTIQCQVDSQVTMMFWYRQQPGQSLTLIATANQGSEATYESGFVIDKFPISRPNLTFSTLTVSNMSPEDSSIYLCSATQGATYYGYTFGSGTRLTVV.

The chain combines TRBV27 with TRBJ2-3, with 8 bases lining up with TRBD1. Germline lookup yields CDR1 MNHEY and CDR2 SMNVEV (reference sequence). The CDR3 runs to 16 residues. Unmatched junction bases numbered 7, after V lost 5 bases and J lost 0 bases. The CDR3 DNA sequence: TGTGCCAGCAGTCGCCTAAGGACAGGGAGCACAGATACGCAGTATTTT. Translating gives CASSRLRTGSTDTQYF.

The V gene is TRBV5-1, the J gene TRBJ2-7; D is ambiguous. The CDR3 consists of 13 residues. The V end was cut by 1 base, the J end by 1 base, with 6 bases between. Germline CDR1 SGHRS, CDR2 YFSETQ. This CDR3 reads CASSLTSSYEQYF. CDR3 nucleotides: TGCGCCAGCAGCTTGACCAGTTCCTACGAGCAGTACTTC.

J is TRBJ1-1 and V is TRBV28, with TRBD1 matching 8 bases. This CDR3 is 14 amino acids long. Germline values: CDR1 MDHEN, CDR2 SYDVKM. Trimming cost V 5 bases and J 4 bases; bases outside gene matches: 6. As DNA, the CDR3 is TGTGCCAGCAGTCCCTGGCAGGGGGCCACTGAAGCTTTCTTT. Translated: CASSPWQGATEAFF.

This chain links TRBV23-1 with TRBJ2-5; 8 nucleotides line up with TRBD2. TRBV23-1 is an ORF, and what it does is uncertain. The CDR3 spans 16 residues. The V and J ends lost 3 bases and 4 bases, in that order; junction bases with no gene match: 10. The CDR3 bases are TGCGCCAGCAGTCATTTGCCGGGAGGGCCTCCAGAGACCCAGTACTTC. It encodes CASSHLPGGPPETQYF.

The genes are TRBV19 and TRBJ1-1; 11 bases align to TRBD1. Germline V lookup: CDR1 LNHDA, CDR2 SQIVND (reference sequence). The CDR3 totals 18 residues. The V segment lost 3 bases and the J segment 0 bases; nucleotides outside the gene matches: 9. CDR3 protein: CASSIGSGTGGLNTEAFF. The CDR3 bases are TGTGCCAGTAGTATCGGTTCGGGGACAGGGGGGCTGAACACTGAAGCTTTCTTT.

The J gene is TRBJ2-3, the V gene TRBV2; unclear D gene. The CDR3 runs 13 residues. V was shortened by 6 bases and J by 1 base, with 8 bases between the two germline ends. Germline V lookup: CDR1 SNHLY, CDR2 FYNNEI. The CDR3, as DNA: TGTGCCAGCAGGCTTCAGGGCACAGATACGCAGTATTTT. This codes for CASRLQGTDTQYF.

In this sample, this clone turned up once. CDR3 sequence (DNA): TGTGCCAGCAGCCCCCCGGGGGCCGGGGAGCTGTTTTTT. Translation: CASSPPGAGELFF. The rearrangement joins TRBV5-5 to TRBJ2-2; D is possibly TRBD2 (6 bases). This CDR3 is 13 amino acids long. The ends were cut back, 4 bases at V and 6 bases at J, with 10 bases in the middle. Germline values: CDR1 SGHKS, CDR2 YYEKEE (reference sequence).

This clone has just a few counts. V is TRBV5-4 and J is TRBJ1-1; TRBD1 is a possible D gene (6 bases). Trimming cost V 2 bases and J 2 bases, with 10 bases left between them. CDR3 length: 14 amino acids. Germline V lookup: CDR1 SGHNT, CDR2 YYREEE (reference sequence). The CDR3 DNA is TGTGCCAGCAGCTTAGCAGGGGCCAACACTGAAGCTTTCTTT. This encodes CASSLAGANTEAFF.

The J gene is TRBJ2-7, the V gene TRBV9; TRBD2 matches 10 bases. V shed 4 bases, J shed 6 bases, and the junction held 10 bases outside the gene matches. The germline CDR1 and CDR2 sequences are SGDLS and YYNGEE. This CDR3 region has 15 residues. The CDR3 DNA sequence: TGTGCCAGCAGCTCCCAGCGGGAGGGTTTTTCCGAGCAGTACTTC. It is translated as CASSSQREGFSEQYF.

This clone showed up just once. The chain joins TRBV6-2 or TRBV6-3 to TRBJ2-5, with D possibly TRBD2 on 6 matching bases. CDR1 is MNHEY, CDR2 SVGEGT, per germline. The CDR3 is 13 amino acids. The V and J ends lost 5 bases and 2 bases respectively, with 9 bases between them. CDR3 coding DNA: TGTGCCAGCAGTAAACGGGAGCAAGAGACCCAGTACTTC. This sequence encodes CASSKREQETQYF.

This clone was observed a single time. The chain links TRBV3-1 (or the pseudogene TRBV3-2) to TRBJ1-2, with D unresolved. CDR3 length: 14 amino acids. Germline values: CDR1 LGHDT, CDR2 YNNKEL (reference sequence). V was cut by 4 bases and J by 2 bases, with 11 bases left in between. CDR3 loop: CASSLLSRNYGYTF. The CDR3 nucleotides are TGTGCCAGCAGCCTCCTTTCCAGGAACTATGGCTACACCTTC.

V usage is TRBV30 and J usage is TRBJ2-7, with a tentative D call TRBD2 (6 bases). This CDR3 has 15 amino acids. V was trimmed by 8 bases and J by 5 bases, leaving 25 bases between them. The germline CDR1 and CDR2 sequences are GTSNPN and SVGIG (reference sequence). The CDR3 DNA sequence: TGTGCCGGAAACCCGCCGGGACTGGGGCGAAACGAGCAGTACTTC. Protein sequence: CAGNPPGLGRNEQYF.